This is a list of T cell receptor beta chains from one sample in a study of T cells in Graves' hyperthyroidism and ophthalmopathy. TCRdb called the multiplex PCR reads again in MiXCR, with one record for every CDR3 protein. The sample has about 710,000 distinct CDR3 sequences; roughly 17% are singletons. The specimen sequenced was blood. Receptors originate from a man between 18 and 35 years old with Graves' hyperthyroidism. CDR3s include the opening cysteine and the closing phenylalanine or tryptophan. The D gene is left open where the match is weak. The size entry is marked missing in some rows and otherwise reads once, few, many or a size class.

>TRBD2|TRBJ2-5|many|TRBV27
TGTGCCAGCAGTTTTCTAGCGGGGGGACAAGAGACCCAGTACTTC
CASSFLAGGQETQYF
>TRBD1|TRBJ1-2|many|TRBV28
TGTGCCAGCAGTCCCCCGTCCGATTTCAGGACAGGGGTGTTTGGCTACACCTTC
CASSPPSDFRTGVFGYTF
>TRBD2|TRBJ2-1|NA|TRBV2
TGTGCCAGCAGTTACTCCGGGACTAGCGGGAGGCAGCAGTTCTTC
CASSYSGTSGRQQFF
>NA|TRBJ2-1|many|TRBV28
TGTGCCAGCCGCGTAGGGGGACCCTCCTACAATGAGCAGTTCTTC
CASRVGGPSYNEQFF
>NA|TRBJ2-5|few|TRBV4-3
TGCGCCAGCAGCCAAGTTGGAGGGTCGAAGACCCAGTACTTC
CASSQVGGSKTQYF
>NA|TRBJ1-1|NA|TRBV6-1
TGTGCCAGCAGTCGGGTAGGTCCCTACACTGAAGCTTTCTTT
CASSRVGPYTEAFF
>TRBD1|TRBJ1-5|many|TRBV6-1
TGTGCCAGCATTGGGACAGCTAATCAGCCCCAGCATTTT
CASIGTANQPQHF
>NA|TRBJ1-1|many|TRBV25-1
TGTGCCAGCAGTCGACAGATGAACACTGAAGCTTTCTTT
CASSRQMNTEAFF
>NA|TRBJ1-1|many|TRBV28
TGTGCCAGCAGTTCCCTCACAGCGAGCACTGAAGCTTTCTTT
CASSSLTASTEAFF
>TRBD1|TRBJ2-7|many|TRBV7-9
TGTGCCAGCAGCTACGGACAGGGGTTGCCCTACGAGCAGTACTTC
CASSYGQGLPYEQYF
>NA|TRBJ1-5|NA|TRBV12-3/TRBV12-4
TGTGCCAGCAGCCAAACAGGGACTCTCAATCAGCCCCAGCATTTT
CASSQTGTLNQPQHF
>TRBD1|TRBJ2-3|NA|TRBV29-1
TGCAGCGTGGGTAGGACAGGGGCCATCACAGATACGCAGTATTTT
CSVGRTGAITDTQYF
>NA|TRBJ1-2|many|TRBV29-1
TGCAGCGTTCGAGACTATGGCTACACCTTC
CSVRDYGYTF
>TRBD1|TRBJ2-3|NA|TRBV10-3
TGTGCCATCAGTGAGTCAGACAGGGCGGCCCAGTATTTT
CAISESDRAAQYF
>TRBD1|TRBJ1-1|many|TRBV2
TGTGCCAGCAGGGACAGGGTCGGGAACACTGAAGCTTTCTTT
CASRDRVGNTEAFF
>TRBD1|TRBJ1-1|NA|TRBV20-1
TGCAGTGGTCACAGGGGGCCCTTGAACACTGAAGCTTTCTTT
CSGHRGPLNTEAFF
>NA|TRBJ2-4|many|TRBV11-1
TGTGCCAGCAGCCCCCAGGGCCTCAAAAACATTCAGTACTTC
CASSPQGLKNIQYF
>TRBD2|TRBJ2-1|many|TRBV6-1
TGTGCCAGCACCCCCGGGACTAGCGGCTTCAATGAGCAGTTCTTC
CASTPGTSGFNEQFF
>NA|TRBJ2-5|NA|TRBV28
TGTGCCAGCAGTTTAAGGGAGCCCTATGAGACCCAGTACTTC
CASSLREPYETQYF
>NA|TRBJ2-5|NA|TRBV6-1
TGTGCCATCCAAAGAGAGACCCAGTACTTC
CAIQRETQYF
>NA|TRBJ1-3|few|TRBV28
TGTGCCAGCAGGGTGGTGGACTCGAGCTCTGGAAACACCATATATTTT
CASRVVDSSSGNTIYF
>NA|TRBJ2-5|NA|TRBV9
TGTGCCAGCACCGTCGGGCCCCGAAGCCAAGAGACCCAGTACTTC
CASTVGPRSQETQYF
>TRBD2|TRBJ2-1|many|TRBV28
TGTGCCAGCAGCTTCGGGGGGTCCTACAATGAGCAGTTCTTC
CASSFGGSYNEQFF
>NA|TRBJ2-7|NA|TRBV29-1
TGCAGCGTTGAGGTCGGGGGGGACAGGTCCTACGAGCAGTACTTC
CSVEVGGDRSYEQYF
>TRBD1|TRBJ1-4|many|TRBV18
TGTGCCAGCTCACCGCTCCAGGGGGCGCGTGATGAAAAACTGTTTTTT
CASSPLQGARDEKLFF
>NA|TRBJ2-2|NA|TRBV12-3/TRBV12-4
TGTGCCAGCAGTACCAGGGATAGGCTCCTTGGGGAGCTGTTTTTT
CASSTRDRLLGELFF
>NA|TRBJ1-1|NA|TRBV29-1
TGCAGCGTTCGGGAAGCGAGGGCTTTCTTT
CSVREARAFF
>TRBD1|TRBJ2-5|many|TRBV2
TGTGCCAGCAGTGAAGCGCCCAGGGGGCCGGAGACCCAGTACTTC
CASSEAPRGPETQYF
>NA|TRBJ2-1|many|TRBV27
TGTGCCAGCCCTGTAACGAGGGGTCCCTACAATGAGCAGTTCTTC
CASPVTRGPYNEQFF
>TRBD1|TRBJ1-5|few|TRBV30
TGTGCCTGGAGTGATGACAGGGAGGATCAGCCCCAGCATTTT
CAWSDDREDQPQHF
>TRBD2|TRBJ2-3|many|TRBV24-1
TGTGCCACCAGTGATCCGCGGGAGGGCGTAGGAGATACGCAGTATTTT
CATSDPREGVGDTQYF
>NA|TRBJ2-5|NA|TRBV28
TGTGCCAGCGTCGAAAAGGGGGGACCCCTGGCCCAGTACTTC
CASVEKGGPLAQYF
>NA|TRBJ1-2|many|TRBV9
TGTGCCAGCAGCGCACCACCTTGGAACTATGGCTACACCTTC
CASSAPPWNYGYTF
>TRBD1|TRBJ2-5|many|TRBV28
TGTGCCACCGGGGGACAGGCAGAGACCCAGTACTTC
CATGGQAETQYF